The 28 T cell receptor beta chains given below trace back to one sample, sequenced in a study of CD8 T cells in Susac syndrome. After extraction with the RNeasy kit, roughly 0.45 to 1 ug of the RNA was reverse transcribed using random hexamers. TCRdb processed the immunoSEQ multiplex PCR reads anew with MiXCR; each CDR3 protein has one entry. Here the sample spans about 140,000 distinct CDR3 sequences, roughly 94% being singletons. The sample consisted of CD8+ T cells from PBMCs. The receptors originated from a human donor with Susac syndrome.

The V and J genes are TRBV12-3 or TRBV12-4 and TRBJ2-2; D is unresolved. CDR3 size: 15 residues. V was cut by 3 bases and J by 6 bases, with 14 bases left in between. The CDR3 DNA sequence: TGTGCCAGCAGTTTTGGCGCAAGTGAACCCGGGGAGCTGTTTTTT. This codes for CASSFGASEPGELFF.

This clonotype was detected once. V usage is TRBV12-3 or TRBV12-4 and J usage is TRBJ2-1; 7 bases are shared with TRBD2. This CDR3 has 14 amino acids. The V and J ends lost 2 bases and 7 bases, in that order; junction bases with no gene match: 5. The chain's CDR3 is CASSLKRGQNEQFF. In DNA form, the CDR3 reads TGTGCCAGCAGTTTAAAGCGGGGCCAGAATGAGCAGTTCTTC.

The V and J genes are TRBV6-2 or TRBV6-3 and TRBJ2-3; D may be TRBD1 (5 bases). In germline, CDR1 is MNHEY, CDR2 SVGEGT. Trimming cost V 5 bases and J 4 bases, with 16 bases left between them. The CDR3 is 15 amino acids. This chain's CDR3 is CASSPLQDWADTQYF. The CDR3 coding sequence is TGTGCCAGCAGTCCCCTACAGGATTGGGCAGATACGCAGTATTTT.

This clonotype was seen a single time. The chain is built from TRBV27 and TRBJ1-2; no reliable D call. Trimming removed 5 bases from V and 4 bases from J, with 11 bases in between. CDR3 length: 13 amino acids. The V gene's germline CDR1 is MNHEY and CDR2 SMNVEV (reference sequence). The CDR3 is CASSPSPSYGYTF. In DNA form, the CDR3 reads TGTGCCAGCAGTCCCTCCCCGTCCTATGGCTACACCTTC.

The V and J genes are TRBV3-1 and TRBJ2-1, with D perhaps matching TRBD2 (5 bases). The CDR3 extends over 17 amino acids. V gave up 0 bases and J gave up 5 bases, with 17 bases separating them. Germline CDR1 is LGHDT and CDR2 is YNNKEL (reference sequence). CDR3 residues: CASSQDEVAYGDNEQFF. The CDR3 nucleotides read TGTGCCAGCAGCCAAGATGAGGTGGCCTACGGGGACAATGAGCAGTTCTTC.

The V gene is TRBV5-1, the J gene TRBJ1-1, with 10 nucleotides matching TRBD1. The trim removed 4 bases at V and 5 bases at J, leaving 8 bases unmatched. The CDR3 is made up of 15 amino acids. The germline CDR1 and CDR2 sequences are SGHRS and YFSETQ. Here the CDR3 reads CASSPTGQGLTEAFF. The CDR3 nucleotides read TGCGCCAGCAGCCCGACGGGACAGGGGCTAACTGAAGCTTTCTTT.

The chain employs TRBV27 and TRBJ2-2; D is unresolved. Trimming removed 6 bases from V and 0 bases from J, with 5 bases in between. The CDR3 length is 13 residues. The germline CDR1 and CDR2 sequences are MNHEY and SMNVEV (reference sequence). The CDR3 sequence: CASSPSNTGELFF. The DNA for the CDR3 is TGTGCCAGCAGCCCATCGAACACCGGGGAGCTGTTTTTT.

The J gene is TRBJ2-7, the V gene TRBV5-4, with D perhaps matching TRBD2 (6 bases). Trimming pared 0 bases from V and 2 bases from J, leaving 12 bases between. There are 15 residues in the CDR3. Germline V lookup: CDR1 SGHNT, CDR2 YYREEE (reference sequence). CDR3 DNA: TGTGCCAGCAGCTTGGACGGGAGTCAGACCTACGAGCAGTACTTC. Amino acid sequence: CASSLDGSQTYEQYF. The full variable domain, its missing parts supplied by reference TRBV5-4 and TRBJ2-7, is ETGVTQSPTHLIKTRGQQVTLRCSSQSGHNTVSWYQQALGQGPQFIFQYYREEENGRGNFPPRFSGLQFPNYSSELNVNALELDDSALYLCASSLDGSQTYEQYFGPGTRLTVT.

The V gene is TRBV27, the J gene TRBJ1-1, with a possible D match to TRBD1 (6 bases). Trimming pared 7 bases from V and 3 bases from J, leaving 15 bases between. Germline values: CDR1 MNHEY, CDR2 SMNVEV (reference sequence). The CDR3 totals 14 residues. In nucleotides, the CDR3 is TGTGCCAGCACTCCGGACAGCTTTTACACTGAAGCTTTCTTT. Its translation is CASTPDSFYTEAFF.

A single count supports this clonotype. This sequence joins TRBV4-1 and TRBJ1-1, with 7 bases that match TRBD1. Germline values: CDR1 MGHRA, CDR2 YSYEKL. The CDR3 extends over 15 amino acids. V lost 3 bases, J lost 1 base, and 5 bases stayed unmatched. This chain's CDR3 is CASSQVGGANTEAFF. The CDR3 nucleotides read TGCGCCAGCAGCCAGGTAGGGGGCGCGAACACTGAAGCTTTCTTT.

This clonotype came up a few times. The genes are TRBV12-3 or TRBV12-4 and TRBJ2-7; no reliable D call. This CDR3 spans 16 amino acids. V lost 5 bases and J 0 bases, leaving 17 bases between the germline ends. The CDR3 loop is CASSPPPFLSSYEQYF. In nucleotides, the CDR3 is TGTGCCAGCAGTCCCCCGCCTTTTTTAAGCTCCTACGAGCAGTACTTC.

This chain links TRBV25-1 with TRBJ1-2; 8 bases are shared with TRBD1. V lost 5 bases, J lost 4 bases, and 6 bases stayed unmatched. Per germline, CDR1 MGHDK and CDR2 SYGVNS. This CDR3 is 14 amino acids long. The CDR3 region has the DNA TGTGCCAGCAGTCAGGGGGCTCTACTCTATGGCTACACCTTC. As protein: CASSQGALLYGYTF.

The chain uses TRBV11-3 and TRBJ2-1, with D possibly TRBD2 on 6 matching bases. Germline loops: CDR1 SGHNT, CDR2 YENEEA. The ends were cut back, 5 bases at V and 2 bases at J, with 16 bases in the middle. The CDR3 covers 16 residues. Here the CDR3 reads CASSPRREWPYNEQFF. CDR3 bases: TGTGCCAGCAGCCCGAGACGGGAGTGGCCCTACAATGAGCAGTTCTTC.

On this clonotype itself: One junction end does not reproduce the germline sequence, and a read error may be involved. Written as DNA, the CDR3 is TGTGCTAGCAGCGTATCCCCCGGGACCCTCTCTGGGGCCAACGTCCTGACTTTC. It encodes CASSVSPGTLSGANVLTF. V and J are TRBV7-7 and TRBJ2-6; either TRBD1 or TRBD2 may fit D (5 bases each). The germline V gene has CDR1 SSHAT and CDR2 FNYEAQ (reference sequence). CDR3 length equals 18 residues.

The chain couples TRBV10-3 to TRBJ1-1; TRBD1 is a possible D gene (5 bases). V lost 8 bases and J 1 base, leaving 11 bases between the germline ends. The germline V gene has CDR1 ENHRY and CDR2 SYGVKD. This CDR3 is 13 amino acids long. This CDR3 reads CAIWGTGNTEAFF. DNA for the CDR3: TGTGCCATCTGGGGGACGGGGAACACTGAAGCTTTCTTT.

V and J are TRBV18 and TRBJ2-1, with 8 bases that match TRBD1. The CDR3 consists of 13 residues. The trim removed 0 bases at V and 14 bases at J, leaving 6 bases unmatched. CDR1 and CDR2 from the germline V gene are KGHSH and LQKENI. The CDR3 reads CASSPPRDRGEFF. The CDR3 nucleotides are TGTGCCAGCTCACCACCGCGAGACAGGGGTGAGTTCTTC.

The chain uses TRBV6-1 and TRBJ2-7, with 12 bases that match TRBD2. CDR3 length: 16 residues. Unmatched junction bases numbered 8, after V lost 5 bases and J lost 3 bases. Per the germline V gene, CDR1 is MNHNS and CDR2 is SASEGT. CDR3 bases: TGTGCCAGCAGTACGTCTAGCGGGAGGGATCACTACGAGCAGTACTTC. This translates into CASSTSSGRDHYEQYF.

The rearrangement links TRBV20-1 to TRBJ2-3; D not certain. Germline CDR1 DFQATT, CDR2 SNEGSKA (reference sequence). The CDR3 runs 10 residues. With 2 bases removed from V and 4 bases from J, the gap between germline ends came to 1 base. CDR3 DNA sequence: TGCAGTGCTAGACCAGATACGCAGTATTTT. This sequence encodes CSARPDTQYF.

The CDR3 here is CASSDPGASDEQYF. In nucleotides, the CDR3 is TGTGCCAGCAGTGACCCGGGAGCATCCGACGAGCAGTACTTC. The chain joins TRBV2 to TRBJ2-7, with D perhaps matching TRBD2 (6 bases). The germline V gene encodes CDR1 SNHLY and CDR2 FYNNEI. Trimming took off 3 bases at V and 5 bases at J, with 14 bases between the two ends. CDR3 length: 14 residues. Full variable domain (rest looked up from reference TRBV2 and TRBJ2-7): EPEVTQTPSHQVTQMGQEVILRCVPISNHLYFYWYRQILGQKVEFLVSFYNNEISEKSEIFDDQFSVERPDGSNFTLKIRSTKLEDSAMYFCASSDPGASDEQYFGPGTRLTVT.

V usage is TRBV12-3 or TRBV12-4 and J usage is TRBJ1-2; possible D gene TRBD1, 6 bases. The CDR3 is 13 residues long. The germline V and J ends were trimmed by 3 bases and 4 bases, with 9 bases remaining between them. As DNA, the CDR3 is TGTGCCAGCAGTTTTGGAGGGGGCTATGGCTACACCTTC. Encoded protein: CASSFGGGYGYTF.

The chain carries TRBV24-1 and TRBJ1-1, with D unclear. Germline V gives CDR1 KGHDR, CDR2 SFDVKD. The V and J ends lost 1 base and 12 bases respectively, with 11 bases between them. The CDR3 covers 12 residues. In DNA, the CDR3 is TGTGCCACCAGTGATTTTGATTCGCTGACTTTCTTT. This sequence encodes CATSDFDSLTFF.

The chain joins TRBV3-1 to TRBJ2-1; 7 bases map to TRBD2. The CDR3 has 14 amino acids. With 1 base clipped from V and 5 bases from J, the junction kept 2 bases outside the gene matches. Germline V gene data show CDR1 as LGHDT and CDR2 as YNNKEL (reference sequence). CDR3 sequence: CASSQGLADNEQFF. The CDR3 DNA follows: TGTGCCAGCAGCCAAGGTCTAGCGGACAATGAGCAGTTCTTC.

This chain uses TRBV3-1 with TRBJ2-6; 14 bases are a match to TRBD2. J gave up 6 bases and V 0 bases, and 7 bases lay outside the gene matches. The CDR3 loop spans 19 amino acids. Germline assignment: CDR1 LGHDT and CDR2 YNNKEL (reference sequence). CDR3 nucleotide sequence: TGTGCCAGCAGCCAAGACCCGGGACTAGCGGGAGTCTTGGCCAACGTCCTGACTTTC. This codes for CASSQDPGLAGVLANVLTF.

This clonotype has just a few counts. CDR3: CASSLPTGELFF. CDR3 bases: TGTGCCAGCAGTTTACCCACCGGGGAGCTGTTTTTT. J is TRBJ2-2 and V is TRBV27; the D is unclear. The CDR3 runs 12 residues. Between the trimmed V and J ends, which lost 2 bases and 4 bases, there was a span of 2 bases. The germline gives CDR1 MNHEY, CDR2 SMNVEV (reference sequence).

The V call is TRBV7-2, the J call TRBJ1-2, with D uncertain. Trimming shortened V by 4 bases and J by 6 bases, and 3 bases separated the two germline ends. The CDR3 consists of 10 residues. Germline values: CDR1 SGHTA, CDR2 FQGNSA. The CDR3 DNA reads as TGTGCCAGCAGCTCCCATGGCTACACCTTC. This translates into CASSSHGYTF.

This rearrangement joins TRBV7-9 to TRBJ1-1, with 7 bases matching TRBD1. Germline CDR1 reads SEHNR; CDR2 reads FQNEAQ (reference sequence). The CDR3 extends over 12 amino acids. V dropped 8 bases and J dropped 6; count of bases not matched to a gene: 6. CDR3 residues: CASGWQGAEAFF. CDR3 coding DNA: TGTGCCAGCGGATGGCAGGGGGCTGAAGCTTTCTTT.

The V and J genes are TRBV5-6 and TRBJ2-7; TRBD2 might be the D (6 bases). There are 14 residues in the CDR3. Germline V gene sequence: CDR1 SGHDT, CDR2 YYEEEE. V lost 0 bases and J 1 base, leaving 8 bases between the germline ends. The CDR3 here is CASSLGAGSYEQYF. The CDR3 bases are TGTGCCAGCAGCTTGGGTGCGGGATCCTACGAGCAGTACTTC.

This clonotype has a single count. V is TRBV7-9 and J is TRBJ2-7, with 8 bases identical to TRBD1. V lost 2 bases and J lost 2; bases outside the gene matches: 2. Germline loops: CDR1 SEHNR, CDR2 FQNEAQ (reference sequence). The CDR3 covers 14 residues. CDR3 protein: CASSLWDRPYEQYF. The CDR3 DNA reads as TGTGCCAGCAGCTTATGGGACAGGCCCTACGAGCAGTACTTC.